These 32 T cell receptor beta chains were sequenced from one sample in a study of control samples from healthy donors and cancer patients. Assay: immunoSEQ multiplex PCR; the TCRdb copy retains only in-frame clones and omits some. The sample has some 110,000 clones, 83% seen once. The sequencing sample was made of blood. These TCRs come from a woman aged 45-65 years in good health.

This chain connects TRBV14 to TRBJ2-3, with a tentative D call TRBD1 (5 bases). The germline CDR1 and CDR2 sequences are SGHDN and FVKESK. The CDR3 covers 17 residues. Between the trimmed V and J ends, which lost 1 base and 2 bases, there was a span of 16 bases. This CDR3 is CASSQVMDNENTDTQYF. The CDR3 DNA is TGTGCCAGCAGCCAAGTCATGGACAATGAGAACACAGATACGCAGTATTTT.

The CDR3 loop reads CASSLDRVSNSPLHF. CDR3 nucleotide sequence: TGTGCCAGCAGCTTAGATCGGGTCTCTAATTCACCCCTCCACTTT. V gene TRBV11-2 combines with J gene TRBJ1-6; D is undetermined. The CDR3 length is 15 residues. Per germline, CDR1 SGHAT and CDR2 FQNNGV. The ends were cut back, 0 bases at V and 6 bases at J, with 9 bases in the middle.

The chain carries TRBV12-3 or TRBV12-4 and TRBJ1-3; no clear D gene. Deletions cut 3 bases from V and 0 bases from J, with 0 bases between. This CDR3 is 12 amino acids long. CDR3 in DNA: TGTGCCAGCAGTTTCTCTGGAAACACCATATATTTT. Translated, it gives CASSFSGNTIYF.

The V and J genes are TRBV11-3 and TRBJ2-6, with 11 bases lining up with TRBD1. In germline, CDR1 is SGHNT, CDR2 YENEEA. The CDR3 covers 17 residues. V dropped 5 bases and J dropped 0; count of bases not matched to a gene: 3. The CDR3 region is CASSPGQGASGANVLTF. In DNA form, the CDR3 reads TGTGCCAGCAGCCCAGGACAGGGGGCCTCTGGGGCCAACGTCCTGACTTTC.

This sequence joins TRBV4-1 and TRBJ2-5; 10 bases are a match to TRBD2. Germline CDR1 is MGHRA and CDR2 is YSYEKL. The CDR3 is made up of 15 amino acids. The V segment lost 3 bases and the J segment 5 bases; nucleotides outside the gene matches: 6. CDR3 sequence (DNA): TGCGCCAGCAGCCATCTACTAGCGGGACCCGAGACCCAGTACTTC. Translating gives CASSHLLAGPETQYF.

This chain connects TRBV5-1 to TRBJ1-4, with D perhaps matching TRBD1 (5 bases). V lost 0 bases and J lost 7, with 10 bases in between. CDR1 SGHRS and CDR2 YFSETQ come from the germline V gene. This CDR3 has 14 residues. The CDR3 DNA reads TGCGCCAGCAGCTTGGAGGGGATTGTTGAAAAACTGTTTTTT. Its protein product is CASSLEGIVEKLFF.

The genes are TRBV24-1 and TRBJ2-1; possible D gene TRBD2, 6 bases. With 6 bases removed from V and 3 bases from J, the gap between germline ends came to 8 bases. The CDR3 spans 13 residues. Germline V gene data show CDR1 as KGHDR and CDR2 as SFDVKD. This chain's CDR3 is CATSTGDYNEQFF. In nucleotides, the CDR3 is TGTGCCACCAGTACGGGGGACTACAATGAGCAGTTCTTC.

The chain carries TRBV5-1 and TRBJ1-3; 7 positions agree with TRBD1. The V and J ends lost 4 bases and 8 bases, in that order; junction bases with no gene match: 9. The CDR3 runs to 14 residues. Germline-derived CDR1 and CDR2 are SGHRS and YFSETQ. CDR3 nucleotides: TGCGCCAGCAGCCGCCGGGACAGAGGAGACACCATATATTTT. Amino acids: CASSRRDRGDTIYF.

The chain joins TRBV7-9 to TRBJ2-2; 9 bases fit TRBD1. Germline lookup yields CDR1 SEHNR and CDR2 FQNEAQ (reference sequence). V lost 1 base and J lost 5; bases outside the gene matches: 5. The CDR3 consists of 16 residues. CDR3 bases: TGTGCCAGCAGCTTAGAACAGGGGGCGCATACCGGGGAGCTGTTTTTT. This gives the protein CASSLEQGAHTGELFF.

V gene TRBV6-1 combines with J gene TRBJ2-5; D may be TRBD2 (5 bases). Germline V gives CDR1 MNHNS, CDR2 SASEGT. The CDR3 is 12 residues long. V was shortened by 3 bases and J by 4 bases, with 6 bases between the two germline ends. CDR3 region: CASSESGETQYF. The CDR3 bases are TGTGCCAGCAGTGAGAGCGGAGAGACCCAGTACTTC.

This clone was seen a single time. V usage is TRBV27 and J usage is TRBJ2-6, with D possibly matching TRBD1 (6 bases). Germline assignment: CDR1 MNHEY and CDR2 SMNVEV (reference sequence). V was trimmed by 4 bases and J by 6 bases, leaving 22 bases between them. The CDR3 is 18 amino acids. The chain's CDR3 is CASSSLGAGEISANVLTF. CDR3 sequence (DNA): TGTGCCAGCAGTTCACTGGGGGCAGGGGAAATTTCGGCCAACGTCCTGACTTTC. Drawing the rest from reference TRBV27 and TRBJ2-6, the complete variable domain is EAQVTQNPRYLITVTGKKLTVTCSQNMNHEYMSWYRQDPGLGLRQIYYSMNVEVTDKGDVPEGYKVSRKEKRNFPLILESPSPNQTSLYFCASSSLGAGEISANVLTFGAGSRLTVL.

The chain combines TRBV4-3 with TRBJ1-4; TRBD1 is a possible D gene (5 bases). This CDR3 spans 13 amino acids. V was pared by 2 bases and J by 7 bases, with 8 bases between. CDR1 is LGHNA, CDR2 YSLEER, per germline. CDR3 residues: CASSQQGGEKLFF. The CDR3 DNA reads as TGCGCCAGCAGCCAACAGGGTGGTGAAAAACTGTTTTTT.

The chain carries TRBV18 and TRBJ2-3; unclear D gene. The CDR3 extends over 16 amino acids. Germline CDR1 reads KGHSH; CDR2 reads LQKENI. V was shortened by 6 bases and J by 0 bases, with 16 bases between the two germline ends. The CDR3 loop is CASSPIRAGSTDTQYF. The DNA for the CDR3 is TGTGCCAGCTCTCCTATTAGGGCAGGCAGCACAGATACGCAGTATTTT. The variable domain in full, completed from reference TRBV18 and TRBJ2-3, reads NAGVMQNPRHLVRRRGQEARLRCSPMKGHSHVYWYRQLPEEGLKFMVYLQKENIIDESGMPKERFSAEFPKEGPSILRIQQVVRGDSAAYFCASSPIRAGSTDTQYFGPGTRLTVL.

The J gene is TRBJ2-5, the V gene TRBV6-2 or TRBV6-3; the D gene is possibly TRBD2 (6 bases). Trimming shortened V by 5 bases and J by 1 base, and 14 bases separated the two germline ends. CDR3 length equals 15 residues. CDR1 and CDR2 (germline): MNHEY, SVGEGT. Written as DNA, the CDR3 is TGTGCCAGCAGTCCGACTAGAGGAAGCCAAGAGACCCAGTACTTC. This encodes CASSPTRGSQETQYF.

The chain joins TRBV6-5 to TRBJ2-7; 7 nucleotides line up with TRBD1. CDR3 size: 15 residues. Germline V gene lookup returns CDR1 MNHEY and CDR2 SVGAGI. Losses at the gene ends were 10 bases for V and 3 bases for J; bases not matched to a gene: 15. The CDR3 DNA follows: TGTGCCACCCATTCGAGGAGACAGGGTGTCTACGAGCAGTACTTC. Protein: CATHSRRQGVYEQYF.

The V gene is TRBV7-3, the J gene TRBJ2-1, with D tentatively TRBD1 or TRBD2 (5 bases each). Trimming stripped 3 bases from V and 6 bases from J, with 9 bases between. CDR3 size: 13 residues. Germline V CDR1 and CDR2: SGHTA, FQGTGA. CDR3 sequence: CASSFGGINEQFF. Here the CDR3 DNA reads TGTGCCAGCAGCTTTGGGGGTATCAATGAGCAGTTCTTC.

This chain joins TRBV2 and TRBJ1-1, with D possibly matching TRBD1 (5 bases). V lost 4 bases and J 8 bases, leaving 11 bases between the germline ends. Per germline, CDR1 SNHLY and CDR2 FYNNEI. This CDR3 spans 12 amino acids. The CDR3 bases are TGTGCCAGCAGTGTTACAGGAGTAGAAGCTTTCTTT. Its translation is CASSVTGVEAFF.

The rearrangement joins TRBV27 to TRBJ2-5, with D hard to call. In germline, CDR1 is MNHEY, CDR2 SMNVEV (reference sequence). There are 15 residues in the CDR3. Trimming took off 6 bases at V and 0 bases at J, with 14 bases between the two ends. The CDR3 region is CASREWGGNQETQYF. CDR3 sequence (DNA): TGTGCCAGCAGGGAGTGGGGTGGAAACCAAGAGACCCAGTACTTC.

This sequence joins TRBV6-2 or TRBV6-3 and TRBJ1-2; no reliable D call. The V end was cut by 5 bases, the J end by 4 bases, with 14 bases between. This CDR3 has 14 amino acids. Germline V gene sequence: CDR1 MNHEY, CDR2 SVGEGT. The CDR3 region has the DNA TGTGCCAGCAGTCCCGACCGAAACTCCTATGGCTACACCTTC. This sequence encodes CASSPDRNSYGYTF.

This clone has a count of ten or more. V gene TRBV12-3 or TRBV12-4 combines with J gene TRBJ2-7; unclear D gene. V was pared by 4 bases and J by 10 bases, with 11 bases between. CDR3 length: 11 amino acids. The CDR3 region is CASSSAFDQYF. CDR3 DNA: TGTGCCAGCAGTTCGGCCTTCGATCAGTACTTC.

The genes are TRBV6-5 and TRBJ1-2; D may be TRBD1 (6 bases). CDR1 and CDR2 from the germline V gene are MNHEY and SVGAGI. V was pared by 6 bases and J by 7 bases, with 18 bases between. The CDR3 runs 14 residues. In DNA form, the CDR3 reads TGTGCCAGCAGCCCATTACAGGGAATGGGTGGCTACACCTTC. It encodes CASSPLQGMGGYTF.

This chain links TRBV9 with TRBJ1-1; D gene unclear. The CDR3 spans 13 residues. Germline loops: CDR1 SGDLS, CDR2 YYNGEE. Trimming left V 4 bases short and J 0 bases short, with 7 bases between. CDR3 protein: CASSSHMNTEAFF. CDR3 nucleotides: TGTGCCAGCAGCTCCCACATGAACACTGAAGCTTTCTTT.

The chain employs TRBV30 and TRBJ1-6; 8 positions match TRBD1. CDR1 GTSNPN and CDR2 SVGIG come from the germline V gene (reference sequence). Trimming at V came to 3 bases and at J to 4 bases, leaving 11 bases not matched to a gene. The CDR3 has 17 amino acids. The chain's CDR3 is CAWSGEQGVGYNSPLHF. The CDR3 DNA is TGTGCCTGGAGCGGAGAACAGGGGGTTGGTTATAATTCACCCCTCCACTTT.

The gene calls are TRBV6-5 and TRBJ1-6, with TRBD1 as a possible D gene (5 bases). The V end lost 10 bases, the J end lost 10 bases, and 20 bases lay between the germline ends. Germline V CDR1 and CDR2: MNHEY, SVGAGI. This CDR3 contains 14 residues. The CDR3 reads CATTGAPTLSPLHF. For the CDR3, the DNA is TGTGCCACCACCGGGGCCCCAACCCTCTCACCCCTCCACTTT.

This chain joins TRBV28 and TRBJ1-3; D unclear. V was clipped by 2 bases and J by 4 bases, with 9 bases between them. Germline CDR1 reads MDHEN; CDR2 reads SYDVKM. The CDR3 contains 14 residues. The CDR3 DNA reads TGTGCCAGCAGTTTAGGGCGTTCGGGAAACACCATATATTTT. Translation gives CASSLGRSGNTIYF. The full variable domain, rest sourced from reference TRBV28 and TRBJ1-3, is DVKVTQSSRYLVKRTGEKVFLECVQDMDHENMFWYRQDPGLGLRLIYFSYDVKMKEKGDIPEGYSVSREKKERFSLILESASTNQTSMYLCASSLGRSGNTIYFGEGSWLTVV.

This clone has a handful of counts. V is TRBV4-2 and J is TRBJ2-7; 7 positions match TRBD2. Germline V gene lookup returns CDR1 LGHNA and CDR2 YNFKEQ. V dropped 4 bases and J dropped 0; count of bases not matched to a gene: 3. This CDR3 region has 14 residues. CDR3 DNA sequence: TGTGCCAGCAGCCCCGGGGGGAACTCCTACGAGCAGTACTTC. It is translated as CASSPGGNSYEQYF.

This clone came up once. V is TRBV25-1 and J is TRBJ2-5; 12 bases are a match to TRBD2. The junction had 12 bases not matched to a gene; V was cut back by 3 bases and J by 4 bases. This CDR3 is built from 18 residues. Germline V gene sequence: CDR1 MGHDK, CDR2 SYGVNS. The CDR3 loop reads CASSERLAGEGDRETQYF. The CDR3 DNA reads as TGTGCCAGCAGTGAGCGACTAGCGGGAGAGGGAGATAGAGAGACCCAGTACTTC.

The chain couples TRBV5-6 to TRBJ1-4; tentatively, D is TRBD1 (5 bases). This CDR3 contains 14 residues. CDR1 and CDR2 (germline): SGHDT, YYEEEE. Trimming left V 4 bases short and J 2 bases short, with 9 bases between. In DNA, the CDR3 is TGTGCCAGCAGCACCGGACATACTAATGAAAAACTGTTTTTT. It yields the protein CASSTGHTNEKLFF. The complete variable domain, with remaining parts taken from reference TRBV5-6 and TRBJ1-4, reads DAGVTQSPTHLIKTRGQQVTLRCSPKSGHDTVSWYQQALGQGPQFIFQYYEEEERQRGNFPDRFSGHQFPNYSSELNVNALLLGDSALYLCASSTGHTNEKLFFGSGTQLSVL.

This chain links TRBV6-4 with TRBJ2-1; 11 nucleotides match TRBD2. CDR1 and CDR2 from the germline V gene are MRHNA and SNTAGT. Germline trimming cut 0 bases from V and 6 bases from J; bases unmatched to any gene: 1. The CDR3 loop spans 15 amino acids. The CDR3 reads CASSDSSGGANEQFF. DNA for the CDR3: TGTGCCAGCAGTGACTCTAGCGGGGGGGCCAATGAGCAGTTCTTC.

V is TRBV2 and J is TRBJ2-7; the D call may be TRBD1 or TRBD2 (5 bases each). The germline V gene encodes CDR1 SNHLY and CDR2 FYNNEI. Trimming cost V 6 bases and J 3 bases, with 9 bases left between them. The CDR3 loop spans 12 amino acids. DNA of the CDR3: TGTGCCAGCAGAGGGGACCGCTACGAGCAGTACTTC. Encoded protein: CASRGDRYEQYF.

The gene calls are TRBV11-3 and TRBJ1-1; unclear D gene. V was cut by 1 base and J by 9 bases, with 9 bases left in between. This CDR3 region has 12 residues. Germline-derived CDR1 and CDR2 are SGHNT and YENEEA. The CDR3 loop reads CASSLGMGQAFF. The CDR3 DNA follows: TGTGCCAGCAGCTTAGGAATGGGCCAAGCTTTCTTT.

The genes are TRBV18 and TRBJ1-1; tentatively, D is TRBD1 (5 bases). From germline, CDR1 is KGHSH and CDR2 LQKENI. V was cut by 4 bases and J by 5 bases, with 20 bases left in between. The CDR3 extends over 16 amino acids. CDR3 loop: CASSLSFGEGRTEAFF. In nucleotides, the CDR3 is TGTGCCAGCTCACTCTCCTTTGGGGAGGGGAGGACTGAAGCTTTCTTT.